This T cell receptor beta chain was captured by sequencing in a study of blood T cell repertoires in COVID-19. Study as a whole: The study drew acute and convalescent COVID-19 samples from the United States, Italy and Spain. In each case, the material was cDNA or gDNA derived from T cells, B-cell-depleted T cells, or PBMCs.

Original methodology: Cell counts per sample came from amplifying reference gene primers. Sequenced by immunoSEQ multiplex PCR; TCRdb stores in-frame clones only, minus some. That table furnishes V, J and clone size, whereas the DNA furnished D and trimming. Seen here are roughly 60,000 clones, around four fifths observed once, and the top ten hold roughly 3.5%. Germline values: CDR1 LNHDA, CDR2 SQIVND (reference sequence). V was shortened by 4 bases and J by 1 base, with 7 bases between the two germline ends. CDR3 length: 13 residues. The sequence was collected from a man between 60 and 75 years old with acute or convalescent COVID-19. The chain uses TRBV19 and TRBJ1-1; no firm D call. The sample consisted of peripheral blood. CDR3 nucleotide sequence: TGTGCCAGTAGTACCCCGTCGAACACTGAAGCTTTCTTT. As protein: CASSTPSNTEAFF.